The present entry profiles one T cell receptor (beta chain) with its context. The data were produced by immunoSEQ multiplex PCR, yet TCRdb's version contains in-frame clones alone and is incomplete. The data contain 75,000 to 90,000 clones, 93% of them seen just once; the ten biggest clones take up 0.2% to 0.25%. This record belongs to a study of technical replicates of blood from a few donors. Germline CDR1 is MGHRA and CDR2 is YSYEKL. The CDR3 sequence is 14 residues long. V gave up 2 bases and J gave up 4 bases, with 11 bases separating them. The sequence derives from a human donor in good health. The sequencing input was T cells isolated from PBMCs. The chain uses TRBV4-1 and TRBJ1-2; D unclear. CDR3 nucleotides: TGCGCCAGCAGCCAATCCGGGAGCAGCTATGGCTACACCTTC. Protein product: CASSQSGSSYGYTF.